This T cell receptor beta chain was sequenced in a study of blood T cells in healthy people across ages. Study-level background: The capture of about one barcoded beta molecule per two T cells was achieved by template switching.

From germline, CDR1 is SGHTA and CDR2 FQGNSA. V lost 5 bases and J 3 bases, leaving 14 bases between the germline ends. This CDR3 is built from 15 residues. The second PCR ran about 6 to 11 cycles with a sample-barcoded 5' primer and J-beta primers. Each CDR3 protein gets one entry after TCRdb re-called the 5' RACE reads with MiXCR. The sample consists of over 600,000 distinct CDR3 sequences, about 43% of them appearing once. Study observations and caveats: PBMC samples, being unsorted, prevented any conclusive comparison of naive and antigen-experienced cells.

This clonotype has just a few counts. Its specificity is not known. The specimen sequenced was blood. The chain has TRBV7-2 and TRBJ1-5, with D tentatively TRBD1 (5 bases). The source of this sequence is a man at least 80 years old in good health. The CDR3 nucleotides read TGTGCCAGCAGCAACCAGGGAAGCATCAATCAGCCCCAGCATTTT. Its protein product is CASSNQGSINQPQHF.